This T cell receptor beta chain was sequenced during a study of blood T cell repertoires in COVID-19. At the level of the study: Acute and convalescent COVID-19 specimens originated in the United States, Italy and Spain.

Germline CDR1 reads SGHVS; CDR2 reads FQNEAQ. V lost 5 bases and J 5 bases, leaving 15 bases between the germline ends. The CDR3 has 15 amino acids. In the original workflow: The assay estimated nucleated cells by amplifying reference gene primers. TCRdb's copy holds only in-frame clones and misses some; the assay was immunoSEQ multiplex PCR. For V, J and clone size, that table is used; D and trimming come from the DNA. This table has roughly 230,000 clones, approximately 89% appearing once. The sequence came from a woman in her 30s with acute COVID-19. This chain connects TRBV7-8 to TRBJ1-4, with a weak D call TRBD1 (6 bases). The sample taken for sequencing was PBMCs or T cells enriched from blood (not recorded which). The CDR3 nucleotides are TGTGCCAGCAGCCGGGGGCCACAGCAAAATGAAAAACTGTTTTTT. Its protein product is CASSRGPQQNEKLFF.